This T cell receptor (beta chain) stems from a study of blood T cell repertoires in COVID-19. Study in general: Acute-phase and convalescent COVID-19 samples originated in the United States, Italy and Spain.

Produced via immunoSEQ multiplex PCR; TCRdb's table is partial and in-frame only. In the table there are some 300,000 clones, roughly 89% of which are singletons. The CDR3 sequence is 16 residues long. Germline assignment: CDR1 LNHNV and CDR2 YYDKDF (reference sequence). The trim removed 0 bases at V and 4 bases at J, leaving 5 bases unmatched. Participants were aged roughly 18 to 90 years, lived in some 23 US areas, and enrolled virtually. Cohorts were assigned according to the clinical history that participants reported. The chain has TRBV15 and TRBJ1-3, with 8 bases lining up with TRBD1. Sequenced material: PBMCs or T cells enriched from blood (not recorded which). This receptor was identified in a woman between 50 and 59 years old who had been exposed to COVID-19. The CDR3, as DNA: TGTGCCACCAGCAGAGATTTCACAGGGGGAGGAAACACCATATATTTT. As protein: CATSRDFTGGGNTIYF.